This record looks at one T cell receptor (beta chain) sequence and its context. This sample is part of a study of technical replicates of blood from a handful of donors. CDR1 LGHNA and CDR2 YNFKEQ come from the germline V gene. CDR3 length equals 16 residues. V lost 2 bases and J lost 8; bases outside the gene matches: 9. Sequencing used immunoSEQ multiplex PCR; TCRdb keeps in-frame clones, though not all of them. There are about 70,000 clones in the sample; over 90% occur only once, and around 0.24% lies in the top ten. This clonotype originated in a human donor in good health. The sequenced sample was T cells isolated from PBMCs. This chain connects TRBV4-2 to TRBJ2-1; 10 nucleotides align to TRBD2. The CDR3 is CASSQKGLAGDHEQFF. The DNA for the CDR3 is TGTGCCAGCAGCCAAAAGGGGCTAGCGGGAGACCATGAGCAGTTCTTC.